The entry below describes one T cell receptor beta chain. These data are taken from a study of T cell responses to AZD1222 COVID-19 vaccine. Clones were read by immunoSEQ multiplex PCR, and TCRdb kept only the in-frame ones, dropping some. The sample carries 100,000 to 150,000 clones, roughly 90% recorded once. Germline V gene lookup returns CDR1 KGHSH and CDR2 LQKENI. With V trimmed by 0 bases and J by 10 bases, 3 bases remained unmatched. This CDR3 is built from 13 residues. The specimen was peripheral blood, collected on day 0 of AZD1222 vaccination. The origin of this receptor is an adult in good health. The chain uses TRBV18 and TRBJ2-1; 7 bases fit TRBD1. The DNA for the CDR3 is TGTGCCAGCTCACCACCAGGGGGCGGCGAGCAGTTCTTC. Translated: CASSPPGGGEQFF.